These 15 T cell receptor beta chains were sequenced from one sample in a study of blood T cell repertoires in COVID-19. This table comes from immunoSEQ multiplex PCR, and its TCRdb copy is limited to in-frame clones, with some not included. The sample consists of fewer than 350,000 clones, approximately 85% of them appearing once. The source material was peripheral blood. The receptors stem from a human donor in a cohort sampled during active COVID-19.

Many counts were recorded for this clone. The V and J genes are TRBV5-4 and TRBJ1-6; D is uncertain. Germline CDR1 is SGHNT and CDR2 is YYREEE (reference sequence). The CDR3 has 16 amino acids. V lost 6 bases and J lost 16, with 29 bases in between. CDR3 in DNA: TGTGCCAGCACCCGCTCCGGCGGGATCCATTTCATACAACTCCACTTT. This codes for CASTRSGGIHFIQLHF.

The chain links TRBV7-3 to TRBJ2-5; tentatively, D is TRBD2 (5 bases). Germline V gives CDR1 SGHTA, CDR2 FQGTGA. The CDR3 covers 14 residues. The V and J ends lost 5 bases and 1 base respectively, with 11 bases between them. CDR3 residues: CASSPLGGQETQYF. CDR3 sequence (DNA): TGTGCCAGCAGCCCCTTAGGAGGCCAAGAGACCCAGTACTTC. Full variable domain (outside the CDR3, taken from reference TRBV7-3 and TRBJ2-5): GAGVSQTPSNKVTEKGKYVELRCDPISGHTALYWYRQSLGQGPEFLIYFQGTGAADDSGLPNDRFFAVRPEGSVSTLKIQRTERGDSAVYLCASSPLGGQETQYFGPGTRLLVL.

The chain links TRBV5-4 to TRBJ2-1, with 8 bases matching TRBD1. This CDR3 has 17 residues. CDR1 and CDR2 (germline): SGHNT, YYREEE (reference sequence). The J segment lost 5 bases and the V segment lost 4 bases, leaving 14 bases of the junction unmatched. The CDR3 loop is CASSPGVDRTGNNEQFF. The DNA of the CDR3 is TGTGCCAGCAGCCCTGGCGTGGACAGGACAGGGAACAATGAGCAGTTCTTC.

The rearrangement uses TRBV5-6 and TRBJ2-3; no clear D. CDR3 size: 15 residues. V was trimmed by 2 bases and J by 0 bases, leaving 10 bases between them. Germline lookup yields CDR1 SGHDT and CDR2 YYEEEE. The CDR3 reads CASSFGPGSTDTQYF. As DNA, the CDR3 is TGTGCCAGCAGCTTTGGGCCAGGAAGCACAGATACGCAGTATTTT.

This clone has a handful of counts. This chain joins TRBV7-2 and TRBJ1-2, with D perhaps matching TRBD1 (5 bases). V was pared by 3 bases and J by 6 bases, with 14 bases between. Germline CDR1 and CDR2: SGHTA and FQGNSA. The CDR3 is 14 amino acids. The CDR3 DNA reads as TGTGCCAGCAGCTTGGGCAGGGTATATGATGGCTACACCTTC. Residues: CASSLGRVYDGYTF.

The V gene is TRBV7-9, the J gene TRBJ2-1; possibly TRBD2 for D (6 bases). The CDR3 is 15 residues long. Trimming left V 1 base short and J 2 bases short, with 9 bases between. CDR1 and CDR2 from the germline V gene are SEHNR and FQNEAQ (reference sequence). CDR3: CASSLDPGAYNEQFF. The CDR3 nucleotides read TGTGCCAGCAGCTTAGACCCGGGAGCCTACAATGAGCAGTTCTTC.

The chain is built from TRBV7-9 and TRBJ2-1; 7 positions agree with TRBD1. V lost 5 bases and J lost 3; bases outside the gene matches: 7. The CDR3 runs to 15 residues. The V gene's germline CDR1 is SEHNR and CDR2 FQNEAQ (reference sequence). This CDR3 reads CASSQRTGVYNEQFF. The CDR3 nucleotides are TGTGCCAGCAGCCAACGGACAGGCGTCTACAATGAGCAGTTCTTC.

The chain is built from TRBV11-3 and TRBJ2-1; a weak D match, TRBD2 (6 bases). The CDR3 is 15 amino acids. V lost 8 bases to trimming and J lost 7 bases, with 21 bases between them. Looked up from germline, CDR1 is SGHNT and CDR2 is YENEEA. The CDR3 nucleotides are TGTGCCAGCGGATTCAGTCCAGGGACTTCGAATGAGCAGTTCTTC. Protein product: CASGFSPGTSNEQFF.

V is TRBV27 and J is TRBJ2-7; maybe TRBD2 (5 bases). The CDR3 contains 14 residues. Trimming pared 0 bases from V and 1 base from J, leaving 7 bases between. Germline CDR1 MNHEY, CDR2 SMNVEV (reference sequence). The DNA for the CDR3 is TGTGCCAGCAGTTTATCCTCGGGGTCCTACGAGCAGTACTTC. It yields the protein CASSLSSGSYEQYF.

The chain uses TRBV18 and TRBJ1-2, with 8 positions matching TRBD1. V shed 5 bases and J 3 bases; nucleotides not matched to a gene: 11. The CDR3 loop spans 16 amino acids. CDR1 and CDR2 (germline): KGHSH, LQKENI. The chain's CDR3 is CASSSYGQGADYGYTF. The DNA of the CDR3 is TGTGCCAGCTCATCCTACGGCCAGGGGGCGGACTATGGCTACACCTTC.

This clone was recorded once. DNA for the CDR3: TGTGCCAGCAGTTCTGACAGATCGAACTTAATGAACACTGAAGCTTTCTTT. It codes for CASSSDRSNLMNTEAFF. The rearrangement uses TRBV6-2 or TRBV6-3 and TRBJ1-1, with D perhaps TRBD1 (5 bases). The CDR3 extends over 17 amino acids. V gave up 4 bases and J gave up 0 bases, with 18 bases separating them. Germline CDR1 reads MNHEY; CDR2 reads SVGEGT.

The chain uses TRBV10-1 and TRBJ1-6; no definite D call. The CDR3 spans 13 residues. Trimming stripped 2 bases from V and 7 bases from J, with 6 bases between. Germline V gene lookup returns CDR1 WNHNN and CDR2 SYGVQD (reference sequence). The CDR3 region has the DNA TGCGCCAGCAGTGAGCTCCTCAATTCACCCCTCCACTTT. Translating it yields CASSELLNSPLHF.

V and J are TRBV2 and TRBJ1-5; TRBD1 matches at 7 bases. CDR1 and CDR2 (germline): SNHLY, FYNNEI. This CDR3 region has 15 residues. V gave up 7 bases and J gave up 4 bases; unmatched junction bases: 10. The CDR3 sequence: CASKEIGGLNQPQHF. The CDR3 DNA sequence: TGTGCCAGCAAGGAGATAGGGGGCTTAAATCAGCCCCAGCATTTT.

The chain carries TRBV10-2 and TRBJ1-1; D ambiguous. Looked up from germline, CDR1 is WSHSY and CDR2 is SAAADI. This CDR3 is built from 11 residues. V was trimmed by 8 bases and J by 0 bases, leaving 4 bases between them. CDR3: CASVMNTEAFF. CDR3 nucleotide sequence: TGCGCCAGCGTCATGAACACTGAAGCTTTCTTT.

The genes are TRBV25-1 and TRBJ2-1, with 9 bases aligning to TRBD1. The CDR3 totals 15 residues. The V gene's germline CDR1 is MGHDK and CDR2 SYGVNS. The V gene end was trimmed by 6 bases and the J gene end by 5 bases; junction bases not matched to a gene: 8. The CDR3 sequence is CASSQPGQGNNEQFF. Here the CDR3 DNA reads TGTGCCAGCAGCCAACCGGGACAGGGAAACAATGAGCAGTTCTTC.